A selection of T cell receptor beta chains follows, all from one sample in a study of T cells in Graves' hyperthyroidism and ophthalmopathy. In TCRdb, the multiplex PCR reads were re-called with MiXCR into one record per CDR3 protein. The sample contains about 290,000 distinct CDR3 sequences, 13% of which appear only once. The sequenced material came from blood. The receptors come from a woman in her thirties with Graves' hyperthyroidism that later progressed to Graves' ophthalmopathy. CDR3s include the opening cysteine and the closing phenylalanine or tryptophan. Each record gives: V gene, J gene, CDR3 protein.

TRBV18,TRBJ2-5,CASSPYRAQGETQYF
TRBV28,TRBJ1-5,CASSPGGVAQPQHF
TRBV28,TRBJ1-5,CASSFVGSNQPQHF
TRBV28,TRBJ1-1,CASSRRWTEAFF
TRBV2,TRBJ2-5,CASSARGGLETQYF
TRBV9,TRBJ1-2,CASSPGLASYGYTF
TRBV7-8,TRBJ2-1,CASSNGLAGVNEQFF
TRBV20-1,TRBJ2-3,CSAIGTLDLRADTQYF
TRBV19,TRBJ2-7,CASSPLGLYEQYF
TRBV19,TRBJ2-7,CASSTGLAGTYEQYF
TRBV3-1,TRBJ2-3,CASSRTLGVWGTDTQYF
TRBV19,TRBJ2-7,CASSIEGRVGHEQYF
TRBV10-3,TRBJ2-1,CATLSDGDEQFF
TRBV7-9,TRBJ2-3,CASSLVLGTDTQYF
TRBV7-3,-,CASSRDGGGPASYNEQYF
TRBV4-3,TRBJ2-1,CASSQGPSGNEQFF
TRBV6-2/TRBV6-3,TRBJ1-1,CASSYSRLLTGPDTEAFF
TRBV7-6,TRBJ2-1,CASSQLADSYNEQFF
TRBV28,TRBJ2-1,CASSYPRDRGSDEQFF
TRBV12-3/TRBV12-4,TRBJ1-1,CASSLSQGAGHTEAFF
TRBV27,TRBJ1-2,CASSPRALSTGYTF
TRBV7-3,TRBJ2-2,CASSPRGQNTGELFF
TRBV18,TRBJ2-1,CASSRARNGEQFF
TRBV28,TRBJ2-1,CASIPPIGTSVYNEQFF
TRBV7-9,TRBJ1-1,CASSRSAGTQDSKDTEAFF
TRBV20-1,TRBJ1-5,CSARGTGAGSNQPQHF
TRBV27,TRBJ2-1,CASSEDETSYNEQFF
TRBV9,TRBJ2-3,CASSLQTGNTDTQYF
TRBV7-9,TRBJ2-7,CASSPGIAGGYEQYF
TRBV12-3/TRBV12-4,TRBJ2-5,CASSLDYPKTQYF
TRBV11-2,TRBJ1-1,CASSLNIGTEAFF
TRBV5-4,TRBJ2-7,CASSLGAEYEQYF
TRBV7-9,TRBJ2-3,CASSGLPAGVGMGSTDTQYF
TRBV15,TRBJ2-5,CATSRAGGQETQYF
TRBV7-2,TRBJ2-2,CASSLVWTGASTGELFF